This is a list of T cell receptor beta chains from one sample in a study of T cells in lung cancer brain metastases. Method: immunoSEQ multiplex PCR; TCRdb's copy keeps in-frame clones and lacks some. The repertoire holds 2,500 to 3,000 clones, with roughly 85% as singletons. The sequenced sample consisted of tumor tissue from the primary lung tumor. Receptor source: a woman in her sixties with non-small cell lung cancer. The CDR3 runs from the conserved cysteine through the conserved F or W. The order of the fields is clone size, J gene, V gene, D gene, CDR3 length, CDR3 protein, CDR3 DNA. A D gene is named only where the DNA matches it firmly. Size is stated for part of the rows, as once, few or many counts, or as a class when the clone is expanded.

-,TRBJ2-3,TRBV18,-,18,CASSPYTSRSGYTDTQYF,TGTGCCAGCTCACCCTATACATCCCGCTCCGGATACACAGATACGCAGTATTTT
-,TRBJ2-3,TRBV5-1,TRBD1,14,CASSRDSFTDTQYF,TGCGCCAGCAGCAGGGACAGTTTCACAGATACGCAGTATTTT
-,TRBJ1-2,TRBV7-2,TRBD1,15,CASSVRQGANYGYTF,TGTGCCAGCAGCGTCCGACAGGGAGCTAACTATGGCTACACCTTC
-,TRBJ1-1,TRBV11-2,-,13,CASSLGGPLAAFF,TGTGCCAGCAGCTTAGGGGGGCCCCTTGCGGCTTTCTTT
-,TRBJ1-2,TRBV2,-,13,CASSDEGLGGYTF,TGTGCCAGCAGTGATGAGGGGCTAGGTGGCTACACCTTC
-,TRBJ1-5,TRBV4-2,-,14,CASSQETSNQPQHF,TGTGCCAGCAGCCAAGAAACTAGCAATCAGCCCCAGCATTTT
once,TRBJ1-1,TRBV18,-,14,CASSRTREETEAFF,TGTGCCAGCTCACGAACGAGGGAGGAGACTGAAGCTTTCTTT
-,TRBJ1-4,TRBV11-2,-,15,CASSSQGMSNEKLFF,TGTGCCAGCAGCTCCCAGGGTATGAGTAATGAAAAACTGTTTTTT
-,TRBJ2-1,TRBV19,-,18,CASSPSRVTSTSYNEQFF,TGTGCCAGTAGCCCCAGCCGGGTGACTTCGACCTCCTACAATGAGCAGTTCTTC
-,TRBJ2-1,TRBV2,TRBD2,14,CASGGLALYNEQFF,TGTGCCAGCGGGGGACTAGCACTATACAATGAGCAGTTCTTC
-,TRBJ1-2,TRBV30,-,10,CASAGYGYTF,TGTGCCTCAGCAGGCTATGGCTACACCTTC
few,TRBJ1-1,TRBV11-2,-,12,CASSLQNTEAFF,TGTGCCAGCAGCTTACAAAACACTGAAGCTTTCTTT
-,TRBJ2-7,TRBV25-1,TRBD2,15,CASSPRLAGGYEQYF,TGTGCCAGCAGTCCCCGACTAGCGGGAGGTTACGAGCAGTACTTC
few,TRBJ2-7,TRBV4-1,-,15,CASSQVEWESYEQYF,TGCGCCAGCAGCCAAGTTGAGTGGGAATCCTACGAGCAGTACTTC
-,TRBJ1-5,TRBV5-8,-,15,CASSLRGRVGQPQHF,TGTGCCAGCAGCTTGAGGGGGAGAGTTGGTCAGCCCCAGCATTTT
-,TRBJ2-7,TRBV6-5,TRBD1,13,CASSTPGTGWQYF,TGTGCCAGCAGTACCCCGGGGACAGGGTGGCAGTACTTC
-,TRBJ1-2,TRBV2,TRBD1,15,CASSTTGPSSYGYTF,TGTGCCAGCAGTACGACAGGGCCGTCTTCCTATGGCTACACCTTC
-,TRBJ2-1,TRBV2,-,14,CATAGTALYNEQFF,TGTGCCACCGCCGGGACTGCATTATACAATGAGCAGTTCTTC
-,TRBJ2-3,TRBV7-2,TRBD1,15,CASSLDRALRDTQYF,TGTGCCAGCAGCCTGGACAGGGCATTACGGGATACGCAGTATTTT
-,TRBJ2-2,TRBV4-3,TRBD2,17,CASSRGVAGGYTGELFF,TGCGCCAGCAGCCGGGGCGTAGCGGGAGGATATACCGGGGAGCTGTTTTTT
-,TRBJ2-1,TRBV5-4,-,16,CASSKSNPLTHNEQFF,TGTGCCAGCAGCAAATCGAACCCCCTTACCCATAATGAGCAGTTCTTC
-,TRBJ2-1,TRBV5-1,TRBD2,15,CASSLGTSGNNEQFF,TGCGCCAGCAGCCTTGGGACTAGCGGAAACAATGAGCAGTTCTTC
-,TRBJ1-2,TRBV30,-,13,CAWSSAARTGYTF,TGTGCCTGGAGCTCTGCAGCCAGGACCGGCTACACCTTC
-,TRBJ2-3,TRBV29-1,TRBD2,14,CSVDAGGVTDTQYF,TGCAGCGTTGATGCGGGAGGAGTTACAGATACGCAGTATTTT
once,TRBJ2-5,TRBV6-5,-,13,CASSHGWRETQYF,TGTGCCAGCAGTCATGGATGGAGGGAGACCCAGTACTTC
-,TRBJ1-1,TRBV18,-,17,CASSPTRGGNMNTEAFF,TGTGCCAGCTCACCGACAAGGGGGGGGAATATGAACACTGAAGCTTTCTTT
-,TRBJ2-7,TRBV5-1,-,13,CASSNGPQNEQYF,TGCGCCAGCAGTAATGGCCCCCAGAACGAGCAGTACTTC
-,TRBJ2-2,TRBV7-8,TRBD1,17,CASSLVITGVWAGELFF,TGTGCCAGCAGCTTAGTCATTACAGGGGTATGGGCCGGGGAGCTGTTTTTT
-,TRBJ2-2,TRBV10-2,-,13,CASSEGGPGELFF,TGCGCCAGCAGTGAGGGGGGGCCCGGGGAGCTGTTTTTT
-,TRBJ1-1,TRBV18,TRBD1,15,CASRPRTGENTEAFF,TGTGCCAGCCGACCTCGTACAGGGGAGAACACTGAAGCTTTCTTT
once,TRBJ1-3,TRBV19,-,12,CASSIDGNTIYF,TGTGCCAGTAGTATCGATGGAAACACCATATATTTT
-,TRBJ1-5,TRBV9,-,15,CASSPRGDSNQPQHF,TGTGCCAGCAGCCCCCGGGGGGATAGCAATCAGCCCCAGCATTTT
-,TRBJ2-1,TRBV25-1,-,13,CASKIGGYNEQFF,TGTGCCAGCAAGATTGGGGGATACAATGAGCAGTTCTTC
-,TRBJ1-1,TRBV5-1,TRBD1,13,CASSLQGYAEAFF,TGCGCCAGCAGCTTACAGGGGTACGCTGAAGCTTTCTTT
-,TRBJ2-1,TRBV7-2,-,15,CANSLPDPTGREQFF,TGTGCCAACAGCTTACCCGATCCGACCGGGCGTGAGCAGTTCTTC
-,TRBJ2-7,TRBV29-1,-,15,CSVEGFRDAKGEQYF,TGCAGCGTTGAAGGCTTCCGGGACGCCAAGGGGGAGCAGTACTTC
-,TRBJ2-6,TRBV28,-,16,CASSDSRSGGANVLTF,TGTGCCAGCAGTGACAGTCGCTCGGGAGGGGCCAACGTCCTGACTTTC
-,TRBJ2-7,TRBV2,-,12,CASSHREGEQYF,TGTGCCAGCAGTCACAGGGAGGGCGAGCAGTACTTC
-,TRBJ1-5,TRBV10-3,TRBD1,13,CAIRDRENQPQHF,TGTGCCATCAGGGACAGGGAAAATCAGCCCCAGCATTTT
-,TRBJ2-3,TRBV15,-,15,CATSRDPGDTDTQYF,TGTGCCACCAGCAGAGATCCGGGAGACACAGATACGCAGTATTTT
-,TRBJ1-2,TRBV6-5,TRBD1,13,CASSLTGVGGYTF,TGTGCCAGCAGTTTGACAGGGGTTGGCGGCTACACCTTC
once,TRBJ1-4,TRBV2,-,16,CASSEGPGGFYEKLFF,TGTGCCAGCAGTGAAGGCCCGGGAGGGTTTTATGAAAAACTGTTTTTT
-,TRBJ1-6,TRBV6-5,-,16,CASSYLPGTPNSPLHF,TGTGCCAGCAGTTACCTTCCCGGGACCCCAAATTCACCCCTCCACTTT
-,TRBJ1-4,TRBV28,-,13,CASSEGFKEKLFF,TGTGCCAGCAGTGAGGGTTTCAAAGAAAAACTGTTTTTT
-,TRBJ2-7,TRBV7-6,TRBD1,15,CASSSRDRGFNEQYF,TGTGCCAGCAGCTCCCGGGACAGGGGTTTCAACGAGCAGTACTTC
-,TRBJ2-7,TRBV14,-,15,CASSQDTGSGSEQYF,TGTGCCAGCAGCCAAGATACAGGGAGTGGGTCCGAGCAGTACTTC
-,TRBJ1-2,TRBV30,-,14,CAWSVGGVGYGYTF,TGTGCCTGGAGTGTTGGAGGGGTTGGCTATGGCTACACCTTC
-,TRBJ1-1,TRBV28,-,14,CASSPNGWATEAFF,TGTGCCAGCAGCCCGAATGGATGGGCCACTGAAGCTTTCTTT
once,TRBJ2-3,TRBV27,TRBD2,16,CASSLRSGRGTDTQYF,TGTGCCAGCAGTTTAAGAAGCGGGAGAGGCACAGATACGCAGTATTTT
-,TRBJ1-3,TRBV7-2,-,14,CASRDGSSGNTIYF,TGTGCCAGCAGGGACGGATCCTCTGGAAACACCATATATTTT
-,TRBJ2-4,TRBV4-2,-,14,CASSQELEDFGQYF,TGTGCCAGCAGCCAAGAGTTAGAAGATTTCGGTCAGTACTTC
few,TRBJ1-1,TRBV13,TRBD1,16,CASSSPGTGVNTEAFF,TGTGCCAGCAGCTCGCCCGGGACAGGAGTGAACACTGAAGCTTTCTTT
-,TRBJ2-5,TRBV7-9,-,14,CASSFGRSQETQYF,TGTGCCAGCAGCTTCGGACGTTCCCAAGAGACCCAGTACTTC